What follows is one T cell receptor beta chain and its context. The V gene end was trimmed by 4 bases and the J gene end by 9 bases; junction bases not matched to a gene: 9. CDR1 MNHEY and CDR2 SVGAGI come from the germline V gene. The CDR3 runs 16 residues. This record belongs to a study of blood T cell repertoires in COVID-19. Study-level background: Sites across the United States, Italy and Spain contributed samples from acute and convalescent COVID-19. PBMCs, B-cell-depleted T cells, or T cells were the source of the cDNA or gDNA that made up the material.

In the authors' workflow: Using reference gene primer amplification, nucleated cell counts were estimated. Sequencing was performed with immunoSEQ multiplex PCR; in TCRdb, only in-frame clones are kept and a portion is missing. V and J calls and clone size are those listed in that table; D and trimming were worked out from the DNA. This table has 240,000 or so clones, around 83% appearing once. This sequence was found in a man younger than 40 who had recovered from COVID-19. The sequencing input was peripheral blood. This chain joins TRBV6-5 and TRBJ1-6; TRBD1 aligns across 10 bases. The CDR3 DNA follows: TGTGCCAGCAGTTCCCGACAGGGGGCTATGGGTTCACCCCTCCACTTT. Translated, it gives CASSSRQGAMGSPLHF.